This T cell receptor (beta chain) was documented in a study of cytomegalovirus exposure and HLA in healthy donors. Those who donated were healthy bone marrow donors. The study, taken as a whole, reports: Overall, approximately 150 TCR beta chains were annotated as cytomegalovirus-associated. HLA allele associations emerged for fewer than 20,000 TCR beta sequences in a later analysis, at 0.05 false discovery rate.

The PCR contained 60 Vbeta and 13 Jbeta primers. Using immunoSEQ multiplex PCR, the repertoire was profiled, and TCRdb retains in-frame clones only, with some absent. This table has tens of thousands of clones, around 83% appearing once. This clone was counted a single time. Its antigen is unidentified. The CDR3 sequence is 13 residues long. Trimming pared 0 bases from V and 5 bases from J, leaving 5 bases between. CDR1 and CDR2 (germline): MNHEY, SVGAGI. Sequencing used PBMCs. The clonotype originates from a human donor in good health. The V gene is TRBV6-5, the J gene TRBJ1-5; D is unclear. The CDR3 spells CASSYSSDQPQHF. For the CDR3, the DNA is TGTGCCAGCAGTTACTCGTCGGATCAGCCCCAGCATTTT.